This TCR beta chain emerged from a study of OX40 agonist ivuxolimab in advanced cancers. No patient had autoimmune disease or received systemic immunosuppression. The study's findings and limits: Partial responders dosed at 0.1-3.0 mg/kg displayed clonal expansion ranking among the lowest. Also showing low normalized T-cell clonal expansion were some of the nonresponders. At 0.1 to 3.0 mg/kg, CD4+ and CD8+ blood T cells expanded clonally by week 6.

Of note for this clone: Its antigen remains unknown.

Assay used: immunoSEQ multiplex PCR; TCRdb lists only in-frame clones, some missing. The sample holds about 58,000 clones, around nine tenths seen once. This TCR was recovered from an adult with an advanced solid tumor such as melanoma, head and neck, liver or kidney cancer. Sequences were derived from CD4+ or CD8+ T cells sorted from blood, sampled in a trial of the OX40 agonist ivuxolimab.

CDR3 sequence (DNA): TGTGCCAGCAGCTTAGATAGCGTCACAGATACGCAGTATTTT. As protein: CASSLDSVTDTQYF. This sequence joins TRBV11-3 and TRBJ2-3, with D possibly TRBD2 on 5 matching bases. Germline lookup yields CDR1 SGHNT and CDR2 YENEEA. V was trimmed by 0 bases and J by 2 bases, leaving 6 bases between them. The CDR3 totals 14 residues.